This T cell receptor beta chain stems from a study of blood T cell repertoires in COVID-19. The wider study: Researchers got acute and convalescent COVID-19 samples from the United States, Italy and Spain. T cells, B-cell-depleted T cells, or PBMCs provided the cDNA or gDNA that served as material.

Per the authors' pipeline: Reference gene primer amplification yielded estimated nucleated cell counts. TCRdb's table, derived via immunoSEQ multiplex PCR, lists solely in-frame clones and lacks some. V and J calls and clone size are given by that table; D and trimming were obtained from the DNA. In the table there are roughly 240,000 clones, roughly 82% of which are singletons. Material for sequencing was peripheral blood. This TCR derives from a woman aged 70-85 years with acute or convalescent COVID-19.

The CDR3: CASSLGNRQGGYTF. The CDR3 DNA reads as TGTGCCAGCAGCTTAGGCAACAGACAAGGTGGCTACACCTTC. The J gene is TRBJ1-2, the V gene TRBV7-2; D call uncertain. Trimming removed 1 base from V and 7 bases from J, with 13 bases in between. CDR3 size: 14 residues. The V gene's germline CDR1 is SGHTA and CDR2 FQGNSA.